This record looks at one T cell receptor (beta chain) sequence and its context. The protocol was immunoSEQ multiplex PCR, while the TCRdb copy is restricted to in-frame clones and leaves out a portion. The repertoire holds 95,000 to 150,000 clones, with 82% as singletons. Germline V gives CDR1 SGDLS, CDR2 YYNGEE. Germline trimming cut 3 bases from V and 4 bases from J; bases unmatched to any gene: 1. The CDR3 has 13 amino acids. This record comes from a study of blood T cell repertoires in COVID-19. The sequenced material came from peripheral blood. The chain combines TRBV9 with TRBJ2-3; 8 bases are shared with TRBD2. The clonotype was recovered from a woman aged 70-85 years with acute or convalescent COVID-19. As DNA, the CDR3 is TGTGCCAGCAGCGCGGGGGGGGCAGATACGCAGTATTTT. Translation gives CASSAGGADTQYF.